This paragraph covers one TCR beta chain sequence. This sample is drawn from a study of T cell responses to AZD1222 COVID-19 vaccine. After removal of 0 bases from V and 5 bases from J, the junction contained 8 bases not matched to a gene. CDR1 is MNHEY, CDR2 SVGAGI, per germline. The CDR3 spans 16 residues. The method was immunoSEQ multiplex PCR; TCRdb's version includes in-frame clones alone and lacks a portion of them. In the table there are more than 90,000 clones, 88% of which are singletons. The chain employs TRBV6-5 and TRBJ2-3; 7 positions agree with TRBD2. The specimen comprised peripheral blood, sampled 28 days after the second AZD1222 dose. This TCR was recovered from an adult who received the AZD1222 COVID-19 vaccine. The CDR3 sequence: CASSYSGAGEVDTQYF. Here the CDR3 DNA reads TGTGCCAGCAGTTACTCTGGGGCGGGGGAAGTAGATACGCAGTATTTT.